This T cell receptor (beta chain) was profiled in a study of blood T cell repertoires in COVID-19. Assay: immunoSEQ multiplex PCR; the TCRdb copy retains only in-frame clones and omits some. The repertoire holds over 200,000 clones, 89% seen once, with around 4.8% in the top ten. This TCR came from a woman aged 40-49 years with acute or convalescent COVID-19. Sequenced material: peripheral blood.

CDR3 nucleotides: TGCAGTGCTAGTGGAGTAGGGAGGGAAGCTTTCTTT. The encoded protein is CSASGVGREAFF. The chain joins TRBV20-1 to TRBJ1-1; no clear D. CDR1 is DFQATT, CDR2 SNEGSKA, per germline (reference sequence). V lost 3 bases to trimming and J lost 8 bases, with 13 bases between them. CDR3 length: 12 amino acids.